The source of this T cell receptor (beta chain) is a study of blood T cell repertoires in COVID-19. Study context: Samples came from the United States, Italy and Spain, spanning acute and convalescent COVID-19.

Authors' data handling: Amplifying reference gene primers gave estimates of nucleated cell counts. Some clones are missing from TCRdb's copy, which holds only in-frame ones; the method was immunoSEQ multiplex PCR. That table furnishes V, J and clone size, whereas the DNA furnished D and trimming. The profile covers around 300,000 clones, with roughly 88% appearing a single time and roughly 9% taken by the ten largest. The CDR3 runs to 16 residues. With 5 bases removed from V and 2 bases from J, the gap between germline ends came to 16 bases. Germline V lookup: CDR1 SGHVS, CDR2 FQNEAQ. The sample was peripheral blood. This chain joins TRBV7-8 and TRBJ2-1; weak D call: TRBD2 (6 bases). This receptor was taken from a man between 18 and 29 years old with active or convalescent COVID-19. The CDR3 here is CASSRPRGRTYNEQFF. CDR3 coding DNA: TGTGCCAGCAGCCGCCCGCGGGGTAGGACCTACAATGAGCAGTTCTTC.